This section outlines one T cell receptor beta chain sequence together with its context. The antigen is unknown. The germline V and J ends were trimmed by 6 bases and 1 base, with 15 bases remaining between them. The CDR3 runs to 15 residues. This entry comes from a study of identical twins. The study, taken as a whole, reports: Sequences that were out-of-frame, alpha and twin-shared displayed an excess of low generation probability.

Using its own MiXCR run on the 5' RACE reads, TCRdb lists one record per CDR3 protein. The table records around 1.7 million distinct CDR3 sequences, around 29% of them present only once. Sequenced sample: cord blood. This TCR came from a newborn girl in good health. J is TRBJ1-1 and V is TRBV12-3 or TRBV12-4; D remains ambiguous. This CDR3 reads CASRPDLVGNTEAFF. DNA of the CDR3: TGTGCCAGCAGACCCGATCTGGTAGGGAACACTGAAGCTTTCTTT.